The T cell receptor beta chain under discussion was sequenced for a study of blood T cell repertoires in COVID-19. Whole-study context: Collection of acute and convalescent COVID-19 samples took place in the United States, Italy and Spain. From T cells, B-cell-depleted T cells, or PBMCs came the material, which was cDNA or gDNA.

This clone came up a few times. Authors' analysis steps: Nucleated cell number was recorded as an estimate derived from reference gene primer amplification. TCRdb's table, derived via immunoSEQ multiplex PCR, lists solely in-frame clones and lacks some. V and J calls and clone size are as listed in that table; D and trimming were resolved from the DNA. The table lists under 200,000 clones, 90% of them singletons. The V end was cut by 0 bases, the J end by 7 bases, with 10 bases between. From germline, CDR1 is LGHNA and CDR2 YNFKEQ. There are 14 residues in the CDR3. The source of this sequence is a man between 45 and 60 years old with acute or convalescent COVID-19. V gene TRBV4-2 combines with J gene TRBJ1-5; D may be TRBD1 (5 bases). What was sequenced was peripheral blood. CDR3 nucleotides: TGTGCCAGCAGCCAAGAAGCAGGGTACCAGCCCCAGCATTTT. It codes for CASSQEAGYQPQHF.